These T cell receptor beta chains were read from a single sample in a study of OX40 agonist ivuxolimab in advanced cancers. Assay: immunoSEQ multiplex PCR; the TCRdb copy retains only in-frame clones and omits some. Found here are roughly 70,000 clones, less than 90% of them singletons; the top ten hold 0.67%. This material consisted of CD4+ or CD8+ T cells sorted from blood, taken in a trial of the OX40 agonist ivuxolimab. The receptors here all came from an adult with an advanced solid tumor such as melanoma, head and neck, liver or kidney cancer. Each CDR3 is given with its conserved first and last residue. The D gene is left open where the match is weak. Size tells how often a clone was seen (once, few, many) or the class of an expanded clone, and some rows leave it out.

d_gene	v_gene	abundance	j_gene	CDR3nt	CDR3aa
.	TRBV4-2	.	TRBJ1-5	TGTGCCAGCAGCCAAGATTGGTTGGCCGTTCCCCTTAGCAATCAGCCCCAGCATTTT	CASSQDWLAVPLSNQPQHF
.	TRBV19	.	TRBJ1-2	TGTGCCAGTAGCGACGAACCGATTTCCTATGGCTACACCTTC	CASSDEPISYGYTF
.	TRBV4-1	.	TRBJ1-4	TGCGCCAGCAGCCAGCAGGTGGTCCGACGTGCAACTAATGAAAAACTGTTTTTT	CASSQQVVRRATNEKLFF
TRBD2	TRBV4-1	.	TRBJ2-3	TGCGCCAGCAGCCAAGGACTAGCGGGAGGGCGCACAGATACGCAGTATTTT	CASSQGLAGGRTDTQYF
TRBD1	TRBV4-1	.	TRBJ1-4	TGCGCCAGCAGCCAAGATAAACAGGGGAGTGAAAAACTGTTTTTT	CASSQDKQGSEKLFF
TRBD2	TRBV18	once	TRBJ2-3	TGTGCCAGCTCACCAGATCCTAGCGGCCCTTTGGGAGATACGCAGTATTTT	CASSPDPSGPLGDTQYF
TRBD1	TRBV6-5	.	TRBJ1-2	TGTGCCAGCAGTAACAGGGGGTTTTACACCTTC	CASSNRGFYTF
.	TRBV10-1	.	TRBJ2-2	TGCGCCAGCAGTATAGTAGCGAACACCGGGGAGCTGTTTTTT	CASSIVANTGELFF
TRBD2	TRBV18	.	TRBJ2-2	TGTGCCAGCTCACGAAGAACAGGACTAGCGGTGGCGAGCACCGGGGAGCTGTTTTTT	CASSRRTGLAVASTGELFF
.	TRBV21-1	.	TRBJ2-5	TGTGCCAGCAGCAAAGAATTTTTAGGTTCGCGGGAGACCCAGTACTTC	CASSKEFLGSRETQYF
TRBD1	TRBV28	.	TRBJ1-5	TGTGCCAGCAGTTCGGGGCGGGACAGAGGCAATCAGCCCCAGCATTTT	CASSSGRDRGNQPQHF
.	TRBV5-1	.	TRBJ2-1	TGCGCCAGCAGCTTTGGTGGGATCAGCAATGAGCAGTTCTTC	CASSFGGISNEQFF
TRBD2	TRBV18	.	TRBJ2-5	TGTGCCAGCTCCCGCCCGCCGGGGACTAGCGGGAAGAGACTGGAGACCCAGTACTTC	CASSRPPGTSGKRLETQYF
TRBD1	TRBV7-3	.	TRBJ1-1	TGTGCCAGCAGCCTAGGACAGGGTATCACTGAAGCTTTCTTT	CASSLGQGITEAFF
.	TRBV6-1	.	TRBJ1-4	TGTGCCAGCAGCTTCTCACAGGGAGCGGATGAAAAACTGTTTTTT	CASSFSQGADEKLFF
TRBD2	TRBV30	.	TRBJ2-3	TGTGCCTGGAGTAAGTGGAGACTAGCGGGGACCCACACTTTTTCAGCCAACACAGATACGCAGTATTTT	CAWSKWRLAGTHTFSANTDTQYF
.	TRBV6-1	.	TRBJ1-4	TGTGCCAGCAGTGAAGTCTTTGACAGCGGATCTAATGAAAAACTGTTTTTT	CASSEVFDSGSNEKLFF
.	TRBV28	.	TRBJ2-1	TGTGCCAGCAGTCAATCCAGTCAGGGTCACTACAATGAGCAGTTCTTC	CASSQSSQGHYNEQFF
.	TRBV29-1	.	TRBJ1-1	TGCAGCGTTGTTGCCTTAGGGGGTCGGCTGAACACTGAAGCTTTCTTT	CSVVALGGRLNTEAFF
.	TRBV19	.	TRBJ1-5	TGTGCCAGTAAAAGAGGAGGTAATCAGCCCCAGCATTTT	CASKRGGNQPQHF
TRBD2	TRBV11-2	once	TRBJ2-1	TGTGCCAGCAGTTATGGGACTAGCGGGAGCCCCAATGAGCAGTTCTTC	CASSYGTSGSPNEQFF
.	TRBV28	.	TRBJ1-4	TGTGCCAGCTCCGCCGCTCAGTTGGGTGAAAAACTGTTTTTT	CASSAAQLGEKLFF
TRBD1	TRBV28	.	TRBJ1-6	TGTGCCAGCACCTGGACAGGGGGCATTTTTTATAATTCACCCCTCCACTTT	CASTWTGGIFYNSPLHF
.	TRBV20-1	.	TRBJ1-1	TGCAGTGCTAGGGTGAACACTGAAGCTTTCTTT	CSARVNTEAFF
.	TRBV5-5	.	TRBJ1-4	TGTGCCAGCAGCTTGCCTGCAACTAATGAAAAACTGTTTTTT	CASSLPATNEKLFF
TRBD1	TRBV6-5	few	TRBJ2-7	TGTGCCAGCAGATCTCCCGGGACAGGGCGTCACGAGCAGTACTTC	CASRSPGTGRHEQYF
TRBD1	TRBV2	few	TRBJ2-7	TGTGCCAGCAGCCGGGACAGGGGCTACGAGCAGTACTTC	CASSRDRGYEQYF
.	TRBV15	.	TRBJ1-4	TGTGCCACCAGATCTAGGGAAGAGGATGAAAAACTGTTTTTT	CATRSREEDEKLFF
.	TRBV18	.	TRBJ2-2	TGTGCCAGCTCACCGGAGGGGGCGGCTCGGACCGGGGAGCTGTTTTTT	CASSPEGAARTGELFF
TRBD2	TRBV5-1	.	TRBJ2-2	TGCGCCAGCAGCTTGGGGACTAGCGGGAGATGGGGGGCCGCAAACACCGGGGAGCTGTTTTTT	CASSLGTSGRWGAANTGELFF
.	TRBV7-2	.	TRBJ2-1	TGTGCCAGCAGCTTAATATCAAGCGGCTCCTACAATGAGCAGTTCTTC	CASSLISSGSYNEQFF
TRBD2	TRBV30	.	TRBJ2-3	TGTGCCTGGAGTGTACGAGCGGGAGAAGGAGATACGCAGTATTTT	CAWSVRAGEGDTQYF
TRBD1	TRBV7-9	.	TRBJ2-6	TGTGCCAGCAGCGGGACAGGGGGCAGGTCTGGGGCCAACGTCCTGACTTTC	CASSGTGGRSGANVLTF
TRBD1	TRBV2	.	TRBJ1-2	TGTGCCAGTCGACAGGGGGCGACCAACTATGGCTACACCTTC	CASRQGATNYGYTF
.	TRBV6-5	.	TRBJ2-1	TGTGCCAGCAGTTGGGGTATTTCCTACAATGAGCAGTTCTTC	CASSWGISYNEQFF
.	TRBV4-1	.	TRBJ2-7	TGCGCCAGCAGCCAAGATTCTGTTCCCGGAAGGGAGCAGTACTTC	CASSQDSVPGREQYF
.	TRBV11-2	.	TRBJ2-3	TGTGCCAGCAGCCGCCCCGGCGGGGCGGGGACAGATACGCAGTATTTT	CASSRPGGAGTDTQYF
.	TRBV11-2	.	TRBJ2-1	TGTGCCAGCAGCTTAGGATTTGGCGTAGATGAGCAGTTCTTC	CASSLGFGVDEQFF
.	TRBV11-2	.	TRBJ2-7	TGTGCCAGCAGCCCTACAGGGTACGAGCAGTACTTC	CASSPTGYEQYF
TRBD2	TRBV6-1	.	TRBJ2-7	TGTGCCAGCATAGGTAGCGGGAGTCTCTCCTACGAGCAGTACTTC	CASIGSGSLSYEQYF
TRBD1	TRBV5-1	.	TRBJ1-5	TGCGCCAGCAGCATGGACAGGGGGCAAGATCAGCCCCAGCATTTT	CASSMDRGQDQPQHF
.	TRBV6-1	.	TRBJ2-5	TGTGCCAGCAGTGAATTAGAGACCCAGTACTTC	CASSELETQYF
TRBD2	TRBV9	.	TRBJ2-7	TGTGCCAGCAGCGTAGCGGGAGGGCCAAATGGCGAGCAGTACTTC	CASSVAGGPNGEQYF
.	TRBV28	.	TRBJ1-2	TGTGCCAGCAGTTCCCCCCAGGGCCTACAGGGCTACACCTTC	CASSSPQGLQGYTF
TRBD1	TRBV6-1	once	TRBJ1-2	TGTGCCAGCAGTGGGACAGGGAACTATGGCTACACCTTC	CASSGTGNYGYTF
.	TRBV16	.	TRBJ2-1	TGTGCCAGCAGCCAGACCAGATACAATGAGCAGTTCTTC	CASSQTRYNEQFF
TRBD2	TRBV9	.	TRBJ2-1	TGTGCCAGCAGCGTAGGCCCGGGAGGGGACAATGAGCAGTTCTTC	CASSVGPGGDNEQFF
TRBD2	TRBV13	.	TRBJ2-1	TGTGCCAGCAGCTTTAAAGCGGGAGGCTACAATGAGCAGTTCTTC	CASSFKAGGYNEQFF
.	TRBV27	.	TRBJ1-4	TGTGCCAGCAGTTTCCGGCCTAATGAAAAACTGTTTTTT	CASSFRPNEKLFF
TRBD1	TRBV2	.	TRBJ2-5	TGTGCCAGCACCGGACAGGGGGGGCGGGGGACCCAGTACTTC	CASTGQGGRGTQYF
.	TRBV28	.	TRBJ2-1	TGTGCCGGCAGAGGGCTGGTCTACAATGAGCAGTTCTTC	CAGRGLVYNEQFF
TRBD1	TRBV6-6	once	TRBJ1-4	TGTGCCAGCAGTTCGACAGGGCTGGCTAATGAAAAACTGTTTTTT	CASSSTGLANEKLFF
TRBD1	TRBV19	.	TRBJ1-5	TGTGCCAGTAGTATAGGACAGGGACCTCAGCCCCAGCATTTT	CASSIGQGPQPQHF
.	TRBV6-5	.	TRBJ2-7	TGTGCCAGCAGTGCCGCAGGGGTTACCTACGAGCAGTACTTC	CASSAAGVTYEQYF
.	TRBV19	.	TRBJ2-1	TGTGCCACTTACAACCAGCACTACAATGAGCAGTTCTTC	CATYNQHYNEQFF
TRBD1	TRBV28	.	TRBJ1-2	TGTGCCAGCAGTTTAGGACAGGGGGCGTATGGCTACACCTTC	CASSLGQGAYGYTF
TRBD2	TRBV28	.	TRBJ2-7	TGTGCCAGCACTCCGGGACTACCTTACGAGCAGTACTTC	CASTPGLPYEQYF